This T cell receptor beta chain is drawn from a study of immune heterogeneity within non-small cell lung tumors (dated by TCRdb to the late 2010s). About the full investigation: By histology, a few squamous cell carcinomas, 10 non-squamous carcinomas and 1 tumor not otherwise specified were included. For mutant peptides 8 to 11 amino acids long, netMHCpan-3.0 predicted neoantigen binding to the HLA alleles of each patient. TCR repertoire analysis included 55 to 65 tumor loci from about 14 patients, whereas transcriptome data included only about 46 loci from more than nine patients. The study combined whole-exome sequencing, RNA-seq and TCR beta repertoire sequencing of multiple spatially distinct regions from each NSCLC tumor to examine intratumoral immune heterogeneity. General findings and caveats noted by the study authors: A statistically significant but moderate positive correlation (R approximately 0.31) was observed between local T-cell repertoire clonality and local tumor mutational burden. Individual patients mostly had different high-frequency TCR beta clonotypes. Identical dominant CDR3B clonotypes recurred across loci within a patient, yet different tumor locations also harbored unique high-frequency clones.

The TCR beta CDR3 region was amplified with a multiplex PCR system whose first round ran for about 9 cycles using 32 V-gene forward primers and 13 J-gene reverse primers. A QIAGEN Multiplex PCR Kit was used for first-round PCR, and the primer sequences were filed in Chinese patent CN105087789A. In a second PCR round, Illumina universal primers were added with the Phusion High-Fidelity PCR Kit. The TCR libraries underwent paired-end sequencing with a read length of 151 bp on the Illumina HiSeq X Ten platform. The paper's processing steps were these. Cutadapt removed reads without multiplex PCR primers, PEAR merged read pairs, and MiXCR with default settings called CDR3 regions. Shannon entropy measured repertoire diversity, and clonality was calculated as one minus the Shannon entropy divided by the ln of the count of productive unique sequences. A clonotype counted as a dominant or high-frequency T-cell clone when its frequency was 0.5% or higher. Using fastp at Q25 and MiXCR, TCRdb reprocessed the public reads and kept productive beta chains. Every CDR3 protein is listed once, alongside the most common genes and DNA of its rows. In this record, the V and J calls reflect TCRdb's handling and not the investigators' own analysis. The sample table lists approximately 3,300 distinct CDR3 sequences, roughly 51% of them with a count of one. The ten largest clones add up to roughly 12% of the sample.

Based on the germline V gene, the CDR1 and CDR2 sequences are MNHEY and SVGAGI. After removal of 2 bases from V and 3 bases from J, the junction retains 14 bases not matched to a gene. The CDR3 covers 18 residues, taking in both the cysteine and the phenylalanine. The DNA shown is the 54-base CDR3, in frame from base 1. Genomic DNA was extracted from bulk tumor tissue and used as the TCR template, and approximately 600 ng gDNA was amplified per sample. During surgery, several biopsies were collected from each primary tumor and placed as far from one another as possible within the tumor mass. Patients in the study cohort, which was described as untreated, were newly diagnosed NSCLC cases going through curative surgery. The donor group was made up of 15 newly diagnosed non-small cell lung cancer patients undergoing surgery with curative intent. A couple of independent pathologists reviewed the resected tumor masses. Only DNA and RNA samples of high quality went on to sequencing.

This clonotype is identified as medium-sized (0.01 to 0.1%). The clone's antigen remains unknown. Nothing much larger sits one base from this clone, and base qualities are not available. The receptor chain draws on TRBV6-5 and TRBJ2-3; 7 middle bases align to TRBD2. The clonotype comes from a man in his sixties with non-small cell lung cancer. Sequenced sample: lung tumor tissue. CDR3 reads: CASSYLGGIRVGTDTQYF. The nucleotides read TGTGCCAGCAGTTACCTCGGGGGGATTCGGGTAGGAACAGATACGCAGTATTTT.